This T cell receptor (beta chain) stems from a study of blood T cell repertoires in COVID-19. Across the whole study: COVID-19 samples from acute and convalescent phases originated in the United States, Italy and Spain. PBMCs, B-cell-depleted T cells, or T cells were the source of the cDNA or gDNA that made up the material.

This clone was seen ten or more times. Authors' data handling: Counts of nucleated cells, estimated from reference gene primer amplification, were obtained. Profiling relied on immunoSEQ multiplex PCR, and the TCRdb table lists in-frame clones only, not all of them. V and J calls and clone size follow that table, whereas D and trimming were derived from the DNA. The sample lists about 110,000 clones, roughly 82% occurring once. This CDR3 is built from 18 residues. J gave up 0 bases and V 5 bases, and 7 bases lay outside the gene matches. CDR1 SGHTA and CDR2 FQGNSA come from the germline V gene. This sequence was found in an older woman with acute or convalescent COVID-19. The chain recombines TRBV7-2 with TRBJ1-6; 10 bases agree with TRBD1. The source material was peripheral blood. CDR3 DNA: TGTGCCAGCAGCGTTGGGACAGGGGCCTTCTCCTATAATTCACCCCTCCACTTT. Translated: CASSVGTGAFSYNSPLHF.